This T cell receptor (beta chain) was profiled in a study of T cells in Graves' hyperthyroidism and ophthalmopathy. Study-wide context: Peripheral blood was acquired at first diagnosis, ahead of any therapy whatsoever.

TCR beta CDR3 region amplification was performed from RNA transcripts. The TCR CDR3 first-round RT-PCR relied on the HTBI primer set. Using its own MiXCR run on the multiplex PCR reads, TCRdb lists one record per CDR3 protein. This table holds approximately 610,000 distinct CDR3 sequences, roughly 15% found once. PBMCs stemmed from about 9.7 ml fresh peripheral blood. Whole-study findings and limits: From stable hyperthyroidism, ophthalmopathy was separated by a 13 V-J model. Model-based prediction identified ophthalmopathy a median 6.5 months prior to its onset.

This CDR3 spans 15 amino acids. The V and J ends lost 0 bases and 0 bases respectively, with 7 bases between them. CDR1 and CDR2 (germline): SGHRS, YFSETQ. Ten or more counts support this clonotype. Antigen: not known. This TCR derives from a woman between 40 and 50 years old with Graves' ophthalmopathy. Sequencing used blood. The chain joins TRBV5-1 to TRBJ1-5, with unresolved D. CDR3 DNA: TGCGCCAGCAGCTTGGGACTGAATAGCAATCAGCCCCAGCATTTT. It codes for CASSLGLNSNQPQHF. The variable domain in full, completed from reference TRBV5-1 and TRBJ1-5, reads KAGVTQTPRYLIKTRGQQVTLSCSPISGHRSVSWYQQTPGQGLQFLFEYFSETQRNKGNFPGRFSGRQFSNSRSEMNVSTLELGDSALYLCASSLGLNSNQPQHFGDGTRLSIL.